Here is one T cell receptor (beta chain) with its context. These data belong to a study of T cells in Graves' hyperthyroidism and ophthalmopathy. Patients having uncontrolled infection, another autoimmune disease, pregnancy or lactation were not included. Germline CDR1 is KGHDR and CDR2 is SFDVKD. The V and J ends lost 10 bases and 4 bases, in that order; junction bases with no gene match: 4. The CDR3 sequence is 15 residues long. The CDR3 regions of TCR beta were amplified from RNA transcripts. HTBI primers drove first-round RT-PCR of the TCR CDR3. TCRdb processed the multiplex PCR reads anew with MiXCR; each CDR3 protein has one entry. The profile shows a few hundred thousand distinct CDR3 sequences, 14% to 15% of them singletons.

The TCR sequence derives from a woman aged 40 to 55 with Graves' hyperthyroidism that later progressed to Graves' ophthalmopathy. The sequenced material came from blood. J is TRBJ2-6 and V is TRBV24-1; 12 bases line up with TRBD1. The CDR3: CATGQGASGANVLTF. CDR3 nucleotides: TGTGCCACGGGACAGGGGGCGTCGGGGGCCAACGTCCTGACTTTC.